The entry below gives a single TCR beta chain sequence along with its context. These data are taken from a study of somatic mutations in cytotoxic T cells in rheumatoid arthritis. Across the study: Peripheral blood samples of roughly 29 ml EDTA were taken from patients directly after diagnosis and before treatment.

Clones were sequenced by immunoSEQ multiplex PCR, and TCRdb holds only the in-frame ones, with some missing. The data contain roughly 14,000 clones, roughly 80% of them singletons. This TCR was recovered from an adult with rheumatoid arthritis. Input material: CD8+ T cells sorted from blood.

CDR3 in amino acids: CASSLGLAGYNEQFF. CDR3 sequence (DNA): TGTGCCAGCAGCTTGGGCTTAGCGGGCTACAATGAGCAGTTCTTC. This chain joins TRBV5-5 and TRBJ2-1, with 7 bases matching TRBD2. The CDR3 sequence is 15 residues long. With V trimmed by 0 bases and J by 3 bases, 3 bases remained unmatched. Germline V gives CDR1 SGHKS, CDR2 YYEKEE (reference sequence).